These 2 T cell receptor beta chains share one sample of origin, sequenced in a study of blood T cells in healthy people across ages. Next came a second PCR, run for about 6 to 12 cycles, which used a sample-barcoded 5' primer along with a J-beta primer mix. MiXCR was run by TCRdb on the 5' RACE reads, yielding one entry per CDR3 protein. The table shows some 900,000 distinct CDR3 sequences, with around 48% occurring only once. Sequencing was performed on blood. The receptors shown here come from a man younger than 40 in good health.

This chain links TRBV28 with TRBJ1-4; D is uncertain. Trimming took off 9 bases at V and 7 bases at J, with 9 bases between the two ends. CDR1 is MDHEN and CDR2 is SYDVKM in the germline V gene. This CDR3 is 11 amino acids long. The CDR3 protein is CASRLLEKLFF. CDR3 DNA sequence: TGTGCCAGTAGACTACTTGAAAAACTGTTTTTT.

V and J are TRBV3-1 and TRBJ2-1; TRBD2 agrees at 8 bases. V lost 0 bases and J lost 10; bases outside the gene matches: 8. CDR3 size: 15 residues. Germline-derived CDR1 and CDR2 are LGHDT and YNNKEL (reference sequence). This chain's CDR3 is CASSQDHLLAGEQFF. CDR3 bases: TGTGCCAGCAGCCAAGATCACCTATTAGCGGGAGAGCAGTTCTTC.